This T cell receptor (beta chain) was documented in a study of blood T cell repertoires in COVID-19. The method was immunoSEQ multiplex PCR; TCRdb's version includes in-frame clones alone and lacks a portion of them. The data contain a few hundred thousand clones, around 89% of them seen just once; the ten biggest clones take up approximately 1.2%. Germline CDR1 is MNHNY and CDR2 is SVGAGI (reference sequence). With 6 bases removed from V and 8 bases from J, the gap between germline ends came to 16 bases. The CDR3 length is 13 residues. This rearrangement joins TRBV6-6 to TRBJ1-2, with D possibly matching TRBD1 (6 bases). The sample consisted of peripheral blood. This clonotype originated in a man aged 35-49 years with acute or convalescent COVID-19. The CDR3 region has the DNA TGTGCCAGCAGCCGCCAGGGGTTTGGAGGCTACACCTTC. It yields the protein CASSRQGFGGYTF.